This T cell receptor (beta chain) was sequenced for a study of T cells in Graves' hyperthyroidism and ophthalmopathy. RNA transcripts yielded amplified TCR beta CDR3 regions. A set of HTBI primers served as the primers for a first-round RT-PCR of the TCR CDR3. MiXCR was run by TCRdb on the multiplex PCR reads, yielding one entry per CDR3 protein. Here the sample spans 480,000 or so distinct CDR3 sequences, around 50% being singletons. To note about this clonotype: Its antigen is undetermined.

CDR1 is SGDLS, CDR2 YYNGEE, per germline. V was trimmed by 0 bases and J by 6 bases, leaving 10 bases between them. The CDR3 covers 14 residues. Study-level findings and limits: Within blood appeared most thyroid clonotypes that had expanded above 0.001.

Material for sequencing was peripheral blood or thyroid tissue (not recorded which). The sequence was collected from an adult woman with Graves' disease, either hyperthyroidism or ophthalmopathy (not recorded which). The chain combines TRBV9 with TRBJ1-5; D not certain. CDR3 coding DNA: TGTGCCAGCAGCGTAGGCCGGGGTGGTCAGCCCCAGCATTTT. Translating it yields CASSVGRGGQPQHF.